This entry describes one T cell receptor (beta chain). Its antigen is unknown. In the study's own analysis: The study built a papillary thyroid cancer distant-metastasis classifier from CDR3 differences across clinicopathological groups. TCRdb reanalyzed the PCR reads via MiXCR. TCRdb's processing, not the authors' own work, is the source of the V and J calls. The sample holds under 20,000 clones; over 3.5% are singletons and the top ten take less than 25%. This record comes from a study of metastatic and nonmetastatic thyroid tumors. Across the study: Malignant and benign thyroid patients had repertoires compared in peripheral blood and tumor or nodule tissue. Study results and limitations: Within blood and tumor, benign nodules reportedly had significantly lower TCR beta diversity than malignant thyroid tumors did.

V dropped 0 bases and J dropped 7 bases, with 13 bases sitting between them. The CDR3 is 14 residues long. The germline gives CDR1 GTSNPN, CDR2 SVGIG (reference sequence). Ahead of thyroid surgery, no patient had received treatment of any kind. The V and J genes are TRBV30 and TRBJ1-3; TRBD1 is a possible D gene (5 bases). The TCR originated in a female donor with papillary thyroid cancer or a benign thyroid nodule (not recorded which). Some clones in this sample may be carry-over from other donors' samples. Sequencing was done on a sample of tumor tissue. CDR3 in DNA: TGTGCCTGGAGTGTAACGGGGCTTAGGAACACCATATATTTT. Protein sequence: CAWSVTGLRNTIYF.